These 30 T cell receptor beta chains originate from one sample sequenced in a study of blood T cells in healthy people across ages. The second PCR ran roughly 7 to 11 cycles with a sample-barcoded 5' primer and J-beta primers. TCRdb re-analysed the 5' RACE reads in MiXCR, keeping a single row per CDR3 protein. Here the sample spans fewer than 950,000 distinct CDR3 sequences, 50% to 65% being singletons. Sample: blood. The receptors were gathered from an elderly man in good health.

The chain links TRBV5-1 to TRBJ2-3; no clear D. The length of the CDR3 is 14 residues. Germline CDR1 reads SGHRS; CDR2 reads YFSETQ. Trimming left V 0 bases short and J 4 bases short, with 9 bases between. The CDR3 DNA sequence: TGCGCCAGCAGCTTGGCCGTGGTGTCAGATACGCAGTATTTT. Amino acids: CASSLAVVSDTQYF.

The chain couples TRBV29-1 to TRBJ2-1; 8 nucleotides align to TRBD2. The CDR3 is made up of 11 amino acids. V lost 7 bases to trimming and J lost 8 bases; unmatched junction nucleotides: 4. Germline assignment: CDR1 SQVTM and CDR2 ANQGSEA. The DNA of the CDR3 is TGCAGCGCAAAGCGGGAGTATGAGCAGTTCTTC. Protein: CSAKREYEQFF.

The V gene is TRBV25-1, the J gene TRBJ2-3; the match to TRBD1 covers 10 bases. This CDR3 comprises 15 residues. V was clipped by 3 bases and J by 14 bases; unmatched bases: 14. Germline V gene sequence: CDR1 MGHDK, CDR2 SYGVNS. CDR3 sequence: CASSEPGTGDRDAYF. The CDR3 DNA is TGTGCCAGCAGTGAGCCCGGGACAGGGGACAGAGACGCGTATTTT.

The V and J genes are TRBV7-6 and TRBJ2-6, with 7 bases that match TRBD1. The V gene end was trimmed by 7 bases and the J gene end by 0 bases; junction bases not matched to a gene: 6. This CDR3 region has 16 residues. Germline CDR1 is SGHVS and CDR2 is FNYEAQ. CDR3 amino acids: CASTLRGHSGANVLTF. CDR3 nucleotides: TGTGCCAGCACCCTTAGGGGGCACTCTGGGGCCAACGTCCTGACTTTC.

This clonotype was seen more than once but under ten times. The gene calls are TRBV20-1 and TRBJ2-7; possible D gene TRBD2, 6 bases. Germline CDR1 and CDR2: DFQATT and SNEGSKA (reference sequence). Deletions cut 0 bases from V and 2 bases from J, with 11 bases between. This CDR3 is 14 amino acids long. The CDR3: CSARDPRGTYEQYF. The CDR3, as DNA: TGCAGTGCTAGAGACCCCCGGGGGACCTACGAGCAGTACTTC.

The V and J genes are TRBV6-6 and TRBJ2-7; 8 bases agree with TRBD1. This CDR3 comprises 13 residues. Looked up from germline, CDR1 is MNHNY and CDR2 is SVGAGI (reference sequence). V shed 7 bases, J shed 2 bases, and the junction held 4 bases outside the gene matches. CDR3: CASKTGDTYEQYF. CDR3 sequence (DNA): TGTGCCAGCAAGACAGGGGATACCTACGAGCAGTACTTC.

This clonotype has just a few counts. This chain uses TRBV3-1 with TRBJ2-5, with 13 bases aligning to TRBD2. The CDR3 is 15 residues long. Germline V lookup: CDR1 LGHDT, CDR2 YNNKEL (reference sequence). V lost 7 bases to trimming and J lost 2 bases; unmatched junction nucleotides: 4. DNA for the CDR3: TGTGCCAGCACCCCGGGACTAGCGGGACAAGAGACCCAGTACTTC. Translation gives CASTPGLAGQETQYF.

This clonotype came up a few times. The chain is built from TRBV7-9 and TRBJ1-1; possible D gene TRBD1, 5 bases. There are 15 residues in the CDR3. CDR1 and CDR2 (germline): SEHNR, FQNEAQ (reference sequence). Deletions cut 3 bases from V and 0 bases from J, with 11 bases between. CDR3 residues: CASSLRDGLNTEAFF. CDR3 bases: TGTGCCAGCAGCTTGAGGGACGGCCTGAACACTGAAGCTTTCTTT.

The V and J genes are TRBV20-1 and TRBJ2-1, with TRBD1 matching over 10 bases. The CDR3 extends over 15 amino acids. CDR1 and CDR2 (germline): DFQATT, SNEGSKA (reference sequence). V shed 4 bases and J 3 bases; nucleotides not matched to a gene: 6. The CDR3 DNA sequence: TGCAGTGCTACCTTGACAGGGGGCTTCTACAATGAGCAGTTCTTC. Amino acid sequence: CSATLTGGFYNEQFF.

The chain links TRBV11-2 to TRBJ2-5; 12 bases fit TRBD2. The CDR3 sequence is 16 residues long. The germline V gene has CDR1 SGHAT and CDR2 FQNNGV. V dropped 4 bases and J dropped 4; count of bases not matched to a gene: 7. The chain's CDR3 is CASSSPTSGRVETQYF. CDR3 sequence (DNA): TGTGCCAGCAGCTCCCCGACTAGCGGGAGAGTAGAGACCCAGTACTTC.

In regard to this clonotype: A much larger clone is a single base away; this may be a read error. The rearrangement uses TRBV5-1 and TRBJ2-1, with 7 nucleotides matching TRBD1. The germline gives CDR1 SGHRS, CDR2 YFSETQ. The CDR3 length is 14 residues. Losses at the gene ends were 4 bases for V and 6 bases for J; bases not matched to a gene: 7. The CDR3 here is CASSVGDRANEQFF. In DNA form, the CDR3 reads TGCGCCAGCAGCGTGGGCGACAGGGCCAATGAGCAGTTCTTC.

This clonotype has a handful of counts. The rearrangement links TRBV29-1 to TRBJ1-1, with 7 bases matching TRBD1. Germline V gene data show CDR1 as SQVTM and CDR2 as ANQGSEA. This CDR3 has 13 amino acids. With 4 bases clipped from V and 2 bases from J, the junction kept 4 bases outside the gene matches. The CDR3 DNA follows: TGCAGCGTTGTGGGACAGTTAAACACTGAAGCTTTCTTT. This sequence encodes CSVVGQLNTEAFF.

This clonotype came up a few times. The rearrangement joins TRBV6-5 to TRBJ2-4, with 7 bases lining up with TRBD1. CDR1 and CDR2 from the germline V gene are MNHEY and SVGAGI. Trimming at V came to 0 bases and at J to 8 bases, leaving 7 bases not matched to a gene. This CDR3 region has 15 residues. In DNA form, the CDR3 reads TGTGCCAGCAGTTACTCGGCAGGGGGTTCGTACATTCAGTACTTC. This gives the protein CASSYSAGGSYIQYF.

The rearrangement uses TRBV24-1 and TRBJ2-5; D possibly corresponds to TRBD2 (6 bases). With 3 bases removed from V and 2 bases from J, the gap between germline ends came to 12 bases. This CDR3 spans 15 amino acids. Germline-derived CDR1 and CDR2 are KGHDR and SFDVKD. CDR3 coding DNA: TGTGCCACCAGTGATGGGGGGTTGGGTCAAGAGACCCAGTACTTC. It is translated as CATSDGGLGQETQYF.

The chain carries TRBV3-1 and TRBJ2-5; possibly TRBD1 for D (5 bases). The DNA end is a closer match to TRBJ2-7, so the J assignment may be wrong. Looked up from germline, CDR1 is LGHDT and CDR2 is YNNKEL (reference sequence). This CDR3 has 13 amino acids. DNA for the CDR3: TGTGCCAGCAGTCTGTCCAGGGTAATCGAGCAGTACTTC. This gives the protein CASSLSRVIEQYF.

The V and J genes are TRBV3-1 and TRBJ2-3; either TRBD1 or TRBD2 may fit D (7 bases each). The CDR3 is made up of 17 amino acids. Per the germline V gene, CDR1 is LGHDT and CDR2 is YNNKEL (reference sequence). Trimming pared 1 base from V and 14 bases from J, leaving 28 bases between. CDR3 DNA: TGTGCCAGCAGCCAAGTTTCGTCGGGAGGCGGGGACAGATACGCGTATTTT. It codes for CASSQVSSGGGDRYAYF.

CDR3 DNA sequence: TGCGCCAGCAGCTTGGCCTCTCTGGGCACTGAAGCTTTCTTT. It yields the protein CASSLASLGTEAFF. The chain employs TRBV5-1 and TRBJ1-1, with no clear D. Germline CDR1 and CDR2: SGHRS and YFSETQ. CDR3 size: 14 residues. Trimming removed 0 bases from V and 4 bases from J, with 10 bases in between.

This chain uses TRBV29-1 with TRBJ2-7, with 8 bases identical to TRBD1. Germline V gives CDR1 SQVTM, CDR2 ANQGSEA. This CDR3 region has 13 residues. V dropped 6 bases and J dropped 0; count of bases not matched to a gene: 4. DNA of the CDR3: TGCAGCGTGACGGGACAGGTCTCCTACGAGCAGTACTTC. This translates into CSVTGQVSYEQYF.

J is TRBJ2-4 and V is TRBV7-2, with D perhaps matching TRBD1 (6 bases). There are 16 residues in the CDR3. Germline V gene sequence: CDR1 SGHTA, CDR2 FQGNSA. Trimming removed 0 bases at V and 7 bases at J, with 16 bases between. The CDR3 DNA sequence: TGTGCCAGCAGCTTAGCCCCGGGACAAATACGTAACATTCAGTACTTC. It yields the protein CASSLAPGQIRNIQYF.

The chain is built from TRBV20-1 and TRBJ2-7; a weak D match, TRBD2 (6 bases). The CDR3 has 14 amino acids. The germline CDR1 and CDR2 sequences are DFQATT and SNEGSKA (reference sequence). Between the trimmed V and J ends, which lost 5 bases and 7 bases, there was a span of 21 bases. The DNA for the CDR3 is TGCAGTGCTGCCCCCGGGAGCGTCATCAATGAGCAGTACTTC. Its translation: CSAAPGSVINEQYF.

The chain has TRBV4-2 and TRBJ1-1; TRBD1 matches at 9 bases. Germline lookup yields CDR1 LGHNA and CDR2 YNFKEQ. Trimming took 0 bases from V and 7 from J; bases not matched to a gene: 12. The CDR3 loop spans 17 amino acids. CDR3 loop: CASSQDLQGANGGEAFF. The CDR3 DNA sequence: TGTGCCAGCAGCCAAGATCTACAGGGGGCAAACGGAGGTGAAGCTTTCTTT.

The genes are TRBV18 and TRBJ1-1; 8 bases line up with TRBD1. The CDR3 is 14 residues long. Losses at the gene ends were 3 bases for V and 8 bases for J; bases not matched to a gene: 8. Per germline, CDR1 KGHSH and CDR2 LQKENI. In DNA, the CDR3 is TGTGCCAGCTCACCCGGACAGGGCCCTTGGGAAGCTTTCTTT. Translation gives CASSPGQGPWEAFF.

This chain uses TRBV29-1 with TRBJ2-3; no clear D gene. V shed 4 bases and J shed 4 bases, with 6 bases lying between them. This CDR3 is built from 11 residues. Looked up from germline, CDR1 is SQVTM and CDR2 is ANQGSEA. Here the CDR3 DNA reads TGCAGCGTTGCCCGGGCAGATACGCAGTATTTT. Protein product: CSVARADTQYF.

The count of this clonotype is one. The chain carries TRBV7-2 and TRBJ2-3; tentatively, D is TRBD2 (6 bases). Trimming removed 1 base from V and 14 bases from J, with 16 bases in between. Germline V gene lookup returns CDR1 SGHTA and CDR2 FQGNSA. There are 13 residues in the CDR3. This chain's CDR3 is CASSLGGGGYAYF. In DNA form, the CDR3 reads TGTGCCAGCAGCTTAGGGGGAGGCGGATACGCGTATTTT.

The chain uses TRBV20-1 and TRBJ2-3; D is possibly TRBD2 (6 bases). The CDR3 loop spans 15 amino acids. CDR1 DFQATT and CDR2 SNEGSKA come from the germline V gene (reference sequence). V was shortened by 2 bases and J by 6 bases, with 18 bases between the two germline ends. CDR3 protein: CSARPGGTGTDTQYF. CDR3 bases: TGCAGTGCTAGACCGGGCGGGACTGGAACCGATACGCAGTATTTT.

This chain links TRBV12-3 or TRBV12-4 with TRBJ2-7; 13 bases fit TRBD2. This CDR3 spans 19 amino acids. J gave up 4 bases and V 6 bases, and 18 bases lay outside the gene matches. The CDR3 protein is CASRPSTGTSGAPGYEQYF. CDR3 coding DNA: TGTGCCAGCAGACCCTCTACCGGGACTAGCGGGGCCCCAGGTTACGAGCAGTACTTC.

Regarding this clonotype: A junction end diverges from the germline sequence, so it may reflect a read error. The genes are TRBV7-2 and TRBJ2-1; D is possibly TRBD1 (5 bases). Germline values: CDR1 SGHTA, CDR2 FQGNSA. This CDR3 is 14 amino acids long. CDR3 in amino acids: CANSLDTLRHEQFF. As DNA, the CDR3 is TGTGCCAACAGCTTGGACACCCTGCGCCATGAGCAGTTCTTC.

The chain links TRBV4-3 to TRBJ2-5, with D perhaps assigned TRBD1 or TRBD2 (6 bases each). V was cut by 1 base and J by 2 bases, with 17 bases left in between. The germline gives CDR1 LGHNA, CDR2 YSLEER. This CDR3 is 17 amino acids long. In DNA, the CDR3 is TGCGCCAGCAGCCAAGGGTTCGGGGGCCACGTGCAAGAGACCCAGTACTTC. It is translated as CASSQGFGGHVQETQYF.

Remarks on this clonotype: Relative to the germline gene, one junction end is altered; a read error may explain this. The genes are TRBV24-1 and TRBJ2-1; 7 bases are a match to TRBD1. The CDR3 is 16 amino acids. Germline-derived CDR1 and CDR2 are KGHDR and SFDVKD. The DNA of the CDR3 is TGTACCACCAGTGACTCTCGACAGGGCTCCTACAATGAGCAGTTCTTC. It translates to CTTSDSRQGSYNEQFF.

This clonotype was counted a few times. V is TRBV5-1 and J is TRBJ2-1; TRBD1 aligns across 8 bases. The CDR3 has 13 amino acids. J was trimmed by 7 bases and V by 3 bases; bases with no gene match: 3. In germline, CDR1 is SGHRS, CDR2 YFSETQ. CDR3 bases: TGCGCCAGCAGCTCGACAGGGGTAAATGAGCAGTTCTTC. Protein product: CASSSTGVNEQFF.